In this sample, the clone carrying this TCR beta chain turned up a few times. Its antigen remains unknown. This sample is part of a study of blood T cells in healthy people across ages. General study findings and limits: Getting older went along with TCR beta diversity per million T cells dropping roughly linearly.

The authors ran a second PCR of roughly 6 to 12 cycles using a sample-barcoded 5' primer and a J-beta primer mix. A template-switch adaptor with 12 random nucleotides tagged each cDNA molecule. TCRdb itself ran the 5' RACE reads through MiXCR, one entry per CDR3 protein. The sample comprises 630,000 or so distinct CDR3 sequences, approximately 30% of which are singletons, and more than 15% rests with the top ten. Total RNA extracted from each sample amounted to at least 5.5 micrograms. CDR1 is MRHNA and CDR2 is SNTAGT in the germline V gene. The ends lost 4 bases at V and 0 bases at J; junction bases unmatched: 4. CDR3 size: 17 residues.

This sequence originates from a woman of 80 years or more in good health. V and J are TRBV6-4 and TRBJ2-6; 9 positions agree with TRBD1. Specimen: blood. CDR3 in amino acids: CASSVGQGPSGANVLTF. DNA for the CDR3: TGTGCCAGCAGTGTGGGACAGGGTCCCTCTGGGGCCAACGTCCTGACTTTC.